The T cell receptor (beta chain) under discussion was sequenced for a study of blood T cells in healthy people across ages. This clonotype was counted at least ten times. The antigen remains undetermined. Germline CDR1 reads ENHRY; CDR2 reads SYGVKD. This CDR3 is 14 amino acids long. Unmatched junction bases numbered 14, after V lost 11 bases and J lost 6 bases. Study-level findings and limits: TCR beta diversity was tightly associated with the proportion of naive T cells. Donors of long life had a larger count of naive CD4+ cells and greater diversity than aged donors. A conclusive naive versus antigen-experienced comparison was prevented by the unsorted PBMCs.

Next came a second PCR, run for about 6 to 11 cycles, which used a sample-barcoded 5' primer along with a J-beta primer mix. Paired-end reads containing CDR3 totaled no fewer than 3 million for each sample. One entry per CDR3 protein, called by TCRdb with MiXCR from the 5' RACE reads. The sample has approximately 1.5 million distinct CDR3 sequences; roughly 32% are singletons. Sequencing used blood. V gene TRBV10-3 combines with J gene TRBJ2-7, with 9 bases matching TRBD1. This TCR was recovered from a woman between 25 and 40 years old in good health. DNA of the CDR3: TGTGCCCTTGGGAGACAGGGGGGGGATGGCGAGCAGTACTTC. It codes for CALGRQGGDGEQYF.